This T cell receptor (beta chain) derives from a study of early T cells in non-severe SARS-CoV-2 infection. The wider study: Chains were unpaired, as sequencing was done on bulk RNA from unsorted whole blood.

Study-level findings and limits: Clonotype matching in VDJdb favored anti-spike CD8 responses and did not capture private and CD4 specificities.

CDR1 is MNHNS and CDR2 is SASEGT in the germline V gene. The CDR3 consists of 12 residues. Deletions cut 6 bases from V and 1 base from J, with 7 bases between. Molecules of cDNA were individually given unique molecular identifiers that were attached to them. TCRdb recomputed calls from the 5' RACE reads with MiXCR, one row per CDR3 protein. The table has more than 50,000 distinct CDR3 sequences, 13% seen once. A note on this clonotype: Its specificity is unknown.

This clonotype was sampled from an adult who was a healthcare worker with PCR-confirmed SARS-CoV-2 infection or an uninfected control (not recorded which). This material consisted of whole blood, taken at baseline. The rearrangement links TRBV6-1 to TRBJ2-7; D unresolved. The CDR3 spells CASRQGSYEQYF. CDR3 nucleotide sequence: TGTGCCAGCAGACAAGGATCCTACGAGCAGTACTTC.